The T cell receptor beta chain under discussion was sequenced for a study of response to subunit inactivated influenza vaccine. This clonotype came up a few times. The V and J ends lost 5 bases and 1 base respectively, with 15 bases between them. Germline loops: CDR1 SGHTA, CDR2 FQGNSA. The CDR3 runs 15 residues. MiXCR was run by TCRdb on the RT-PCR reads, yielding one entry per CDR3 protein. The data contain approximately 700,000 distinct CDR3 sequences, about 15% of them singletons. This chain uses TRBV7-2 with TRBJ2-7, with D possibly matching TRBD2 (5 bases). Sequenced here: PBMCs from blood, sampled around 15 days before vaccination. The sequence was collected from a man aged 45 to 65 who received an inactivated influenza vaccine. The DNA of the CDR3 is TGTGCCAGCAGCAAAGACGCGGGTCCGTCCTACGAGCAGTACTTC. Its protein is CASSKDAGPSYEQYF.